This T cell receptor (beta chain) is drawn from a study of shared clonotypes between healthy human individuals. General study results and limits: The study found about 4.6% of naive CD4 clonotypes shared across several donors. Across subsets, estimated richness was generally greater for naive than for memory populations.

The V end lost 2 bases, the J end lost 1 base, and 15 bases lay between the germline ends. Germline V gene lookup returns CDR1 SGHTA and CDR2 FQGNSA. This CDR3 has 16 residues. Comment on this clone: Its antigen is unidentified.

Under the authors' procedure: ImmunoSEQ sequences covered only the junction and lacked quality scores; filtering therefore differed. Some clones are missing from TCRdb's copy, which holds only in-frame ones; the method was immunoSEQ multiplex PCR. That table supplies the V and J calls and clone size; D and trimming were determined from the DNA. In the table there are about 1 million clones, around 76% of which are singletons. The receptor was isolated from a man in his late teens or twenties in good health. The rearrangement links TRBV7-2 to TRBJ2-7, with D possibly being TRBD2 (6 bases). The specimen sequenced was memory CD4+ T cells sorted from blood. Stated subset: CD45RA-negative fraction. CDR3 sequence (DNA): TGTGCCAGCAGCTTACGTGCGGGAATAGGTTCCTACGAGCAGTACTTC. It translates to CASSLRAGIGSYEQYF.